Each of the 30 T cell receptor beta chains below was sequenced from the same sample in a study of cytomegalovirus exposure and HLA in healthy donors. The PCR was carried out with 60 Vbeta primers and 13 Jbeta primers. The method was immunoSEQ multiplex PCR; TCRdb's version includes in-frame clones alone and lacks a portion of them. The repertoire has some 180,000 clones, around 77% of them found once; the top ten carry nearly 3%. The sequencing sample was made of PBMCs. Every receptor here comes from a woman in her twenties or thirties in good health and CMV-seronegative.

This clone was counted only a few times. The V gene is TRBV15, the J gene TRBJ2-7, with 9 bases fitting TRBD1. This CDR3 is 14 amino acids long. Germline CDR1 LNHNV, CDR2 YYDKDF (reference sequence). Losses at the gene ends were 0 bases for V and 4 bases for J; bases not matched to a gene: 1. CDR3 bases: TGTGCCACCAGCAGAGAACAGGGGGCTTACGAGCAGTACTTC. Residues: CATSREQGAYEQYF. Looking up the rest from reference TRBV15 and TRBJ2-7 gives the full variable domain: DAMVIQNPRYQVTQFGKPVTLSCSQTLNHNVMYWYQQKSSQAPKLLFHYYDKDFNNEADTPDNFQSRRPNTSFCFLDIRSPGLGDTAMYLCATSREQGAYEQYFGPGTRLTVT.

This chain connects TRBV7-2 to TRBJ1-4; possibly TRBD1 for D (6 bases). CDR1 SGHTA and CDR2 FQGNSA come from the germline V gene. There are 13 residues in the CDR3. The V end lost 7 bases, the J end lost 8 bases, and 14 bases lay between the germline ends. The CDR3 region has the DNA TGTGCCAGCACCGGACAGCCTTTGGAAAAACTGTTTTTT. This encodes CASTGQPLEKLFF.

The chain's CDR3 is CASSQTYIGNTIYF. The DNA of the CDR3 is TGTGCCAGCAGCCAGACTTACATTGGAAACACCATATATTTT. The chain carries TRBV6-1 and TRBJ1-3, with D hard to call. The V end was cut by 6 bases, the J end by 3 bases, with 12 bases between. The germline gives CDR1 MNHNS, CDR2 SASEGT. The CDR3 sequence is 14 residues long.

This clone has more than one count but fewer than ten. The rearrangement joins TRBV5-1 to TRBJ2-7; D may be TRBD1 (6 bases). The CDR3 is 14 amino acids. Germline V gene data show CDR1 as SGHRS and CDR2 as YFSETQ. Trimming removed 1 base from V and 6 bases from J, with 14 bases in between. CDR3 in amino acids: CASSLSRGPGEQYF. The CDR3 DNA is TGCGCCAGCAGCTTGTCCAGGGGCCCAGGCGAGCAGTACTTC.

The chain joins TRBV21-1 to TRBJ1-4; the tabulated D call, TRBD1, remains unverified against the DNA. TRBV21-1 constitutes a pseudogene. CDR3 length: 16 amino acids. CDR3 sequence: CASSTQKDGANEKLFF. CDR3 nucleotides: TGTGCCAGCAGCACACAAAAAGATGGGGCGAATGAAAAACTGTTTTTT.

The J gene is TRBJ1-6, the V gene TRBV4-1; TRBD1 aligns across 7 bases. Germline V lookup: CDR1 MGHRA, CDR2 YSYEKL. V gave up 4 bases and J gave up 3 bases; unmatched junction bases: 6. The CDR3 extends over 16 amino acids. The CDR3 here is CASSPTGADYNSPLHF. The CDR3 nucleotides read TGCGCCAGCAGCCCTACAGGGGCCGACTATAATTCACCCCTCCACTTT.

The chain is built from TRBV27 and TRBJ2-1; no clear D. Between the trimmed V and J ends, which lost 4 bases and 2 bases, there was a span of 9 bases. The V gene's germline CDR1 is MNHEY and CDR2 SMNVEV (reference sequence). This CDR3 has 14 residues. The CDR3 sequence: CASSSRPTYNEQFF. CDR3 nucleotides: TGTGCCAGCAGTTCTAGGCCTACCTACAATGAGCAGTTCTTC.

This chain uses TRBV11-1 with TRBJ2-5, with D maybe TRBD1 (6 bases). The germline gives CDR1 SGHAT, CDR2 FQDESV (reference sequence). V lost 5 bases, J lost 3 bases, and 22 bases lay in between. The CDR3 loop spans 17 amino acids. In DNA form, the CDR3 reads TGTGCCAGCAGCGTAGTAGGGCCAGGGGCTAGAGAAGAGACCCAGTACTTC. It codes for CASSVVGPGAREETQYF.

A single count supports this clone. The gene calls are TRBV9 and TRBJ2-1; TRBD2 matches 9 bases. The CDR3 runs to 19 residues. V was clipped by 0 bases and J by 4 bases; unmatched bases: 14. The germline V gene has CDR1 SGDLS and CDR2 YYNGEE. The CDR3 sequence is CASSVASGGGGALYNEQFF. In nucleotides, the CDR3 is TGTGCCAGCAGCGTAGCTTCTGGGGGCGGGGGGGCTTTATACAATGAGCAGTTCTTC.

In DNA form, the CDR3 reads TGTGCCAGCAGGGGATTCGGGGGGCGCAGGCAGCCCCAGCATTTT. Its translation is CASRGFGGRRQPQHF. V gene TRBV28 combines with J gene TRBJ1-5, with D possibly TRBD1 on 6 matching bases. CDR3 length: 15 residues. V lost 6 bases and J 7 bases, leaving 19 bases between the germline ends. The germline V gene encodes CDR1 MDHEN and CDR2 SYDVKM.

A single count supports this clone. The J gene is TRBJ1-3, the V gene TRBV9; D is unclear. Trimming stripped 2 bases from V and 0 bases from J, with 9 bases between. CDR1 is SGDLS and CDR2 is YYNGEE in the germline V gene. The CDR3 has 15 amino acids. The CDR3 region is CASSVVPGSGNTIYF. CDR3 in DNA: TGTGCCAGCAGCGTGGTGCCGGGCTCTGGAAACACCATATATTTT.

This chain uses TRBV5-1 with TRBJ2-1; 7 nucleotides align to TRBD1. Germline CDR1 and CDR2: SGHRS and YFSETQ. The V gene end was trimmed by 4 bases and the J gene end by 2 bases; junction bases not matched to a gene: 3. The CDR3 covers 14 residues. CDR3 bases: TGCGCCAGCAGCGTCGGGACAGCCTACAATGAGCAGTTCTTC. This gives the protein CASSVGTAYNEQFF.

The chain uses TRBV9 and TRBJ2-3; 7 bases are shared with TRBD1. The CDR3 is 16 amino acids. Trimming at V came to 3 bases and at J to 5 bases, leaving 12 bases not matched to a gene. CDR1 is SGDLS and CDR2 is YYNGEE in the germline V gene. The CDR3 here is CASSDRGRAGIDTQYF. For the CDR3, the DNA is TGTGCCAGCAGCGACAGGGGAAGGGCAGGGATAGATACGCAGTATTTT. Using reference TRBV9 and TRBJ2-3 for the parts outside the CDR3, the full variable domain is DSGVTQTPKHLITATGQRVTLRCSPRSGDLSVYWYQQSLDQGLQFLIQYYNGEERAKGNILERFSAQQFPDLHSELNLSSLELGDSALYFCASSDRGRAGIDTQYFGPGTRLTVL.

The rearrangement joins TRBV5-6 to TRBJ2-2; 7 bases are shared with TRBD1. The CDR3 is 13 amino acids. The trim removed 1 base at V and 7 bases at J, leaving 1 base unmatched. Germline assignment: CDR1 SGHDT and CDR2 YYEEEE. The CDR3 DNA reads TGTGCCAGCAGCTTGTCAGGGGGCGGGGAGCTGTTTTTT. It yields the protein CASSLSGGGELFF.

This sequence joins TRBV11-3 and TRBJ1-3; perhaps TRBD1 as D (6 bases). Trimming removed 4 bases at V and 4 bases at J, with 11 bases between. The CDR3 runs 14 residues. Germline lookup yields CDR1 SGHNT and CDR2 YENEEA. The CDR3 sequence: CASSSGTSGNTIYF. In nucleotides, the CDR3 is TGTGCCAGCAGCTCCGGGACATCCGGAAACACCATATATTTT.

The rearrangement joins TRBV5-8 to TRBJ1-5; 7 nucleotides align to TRBD1. CDR1 and CDR2 from the germline V gene are SGHTS and YDEGEE. This CDR3 is built from 17 residues. Unmatched junction bases numbered 15, after V lost 2 bases and J lost 7 bases. The DNA for the CDR3 is TGTGCCAGCAGCTTCAATCCCCGGGACAGTAGGAGACAGCCCCAGCATTTT. As protein: CASSFNPRDSRRQPQHF.

J is TRBJ1-1 and V is TRBV11-2, with D hard to call. V lost 1 base and J 5 bases, leaving 14 bases between the germline ends. The length of the CDR3 is 15 residues. Germline CDR1 and CDR2: SGHAT and FQNNGV. Written as DNA, the CDR3 is TGTGCCAGCAGCTTAGGTCAGTCGAGCGGTACTGAAGCTTTCTTT. Translation: CASSLGQSSGTEAFF.

The V and J genes are TRBV6-1 and TRBJ1-5; D perhaps matches TRBD1 (5 bases). The CDR3 contains 13 residues. V was clipped by 3 bases and J by 3 bases, with 6 bases between them. Germline lookup yields CDR1 MNHNS and CDR2 SASEGT. Here the CDR3 DNA reads TGTGCCAGCAGTGAGGACAACAATCAGCCCCAGCATTTT. This encodes CASSEDNNQPQHF.

This rearrangement joins TRBV6-5 to TRBJ1-4; tentatively, D is TRBD1 (5 bases). V was trimmed by 4 bases and J by 8 bases, leaving 20 bases between them. Germline V gene data show CDR1 as MNHEY and CDR2 as SVGAGI. The length of the CDR3 is 16 residues. DNA of the CDR3: TGTGCCAGCAGTTGGAACGGGGGGACGGTATACGAAAAACTGTTTTTT. Its translation: CASSWNGGTVYEKLFF.

The chain employs TRBV7-2 and TRBJ1-3, with 7 positions matching TRBD1. Germline CDR1 reads SGHTA; CDR2 reads FQGNSA. This CDR3 comprises 17 residues. With V trimmed by 4 bases and J by 0 bases, 9 bases remained unmatched. This chain's CDR3 is CASSYRTGPFSGNTIYF. CDR3 nucleotide sequence: TGTGCCAGCAGCTATAGGACAGGCCCTTTCTCTGGAAACACCATATATTTT.

In this sample, this clone turned up a few times. V and J are TRBV15 and TRBJ2-1; D is unclear. Per the germline V gene, CDR1 is LNHNV and CDR2 is YYDKDF (reference sequence). The ends were cut back, 8 bases at V and 3 bases at J, with 17 bases in the middle. CDR3 length equals 15 residues. DNA of the CDR3: TGTGCCACCGCTCCCGAGCTCCTCCTCTACAATGAGCAGTTCTTC. Its translation: CATAPELLLYNEQFF.

V and J are TRBV29-1 and TRBJ2-7, with 7 bases lining up with TRBD2. J was trimmed by 2 bases and V by 7 bases; bases with no gene match: 5. Germline assignment: CDR1 SQVTM and CDR2 ANQGSEA. This CDR3 spans 12 amino acids. Here the CDR3 reads CSALSGTYEQYF. For the CDR3, the DNA is TGCAGCGCTTTAAGCGGGACCTACGAGCAGTACTTC.

This chain joins TRBV5-4 and TRBJ1-1, with D perhaps TRBD1 (6 bases). The CDR3 runs 16 residues. The germline V gene has CDR1 SGHNT and CDR2 YYREEE (reference sequence). The V gene lost 2 bases and the J gene lost 0 bases, with 14 bases spanning the gap. CDR3 residues: CASSFGQYTMNTEAFF. CDR3 in DNA: TGTGCCAGCAGCTTCGGACAGTACACTATGAACACTGAAGCTTTCTTT.

The chain recombines TRBV11-1 with TRBJ2-7; D not resolved. Germline-derived CDR1 and CDR2 are SGHAT and FQDESV (reference sequence). Trimming pared 4 bases from V and 0 bases from J, leaving 7 bases between. This CDR3 contains 13 residues. The CDR3 nucleotides are TGTGCCAGCAGCTCTAGTTTCTCCTACGAGCAGTACTTC. Protein: CASSSSFSYEQYF.

This chain links TRBV15 with TRBJ1-2; no clear D gene. Trimming removed 5 bases from V and 5 bases from J, with 12 bases in between. CDR3 length: 13 residues. Germline V CDR1 and CDR2: LNHNV, YYDKDF (reference sequence). CDR3 coding DNA: TGTGCCACCAGCCCTAACCCCTCTTATGGCTACACCTTC. It yields the protein CATSPNPSYGYTF.

This sequence joins TRBV4-1 and TRBJ1-4; D is unresolved. The germline V gene encodes CDR1 MGHRA and CDR2 YSYEKL. V lost 8 bases, J lost 8 bases, and 15 bases lay in between. This CDR3 contains 13 residues. CDR3 in amino acids: CASSWLAREKLFF. Written as DNA, the CDR3 is TGCGCCAGCTCCTGGCTGGCGAGGGAAAAACTGTTTTTT.

The count of this clone is one. The chain carries TRBV19 and TRBJ2-5, with TRBD1 matching over 9 bases. From germline, CDR1 is LNHDA and CDR2 SQIVND (reference sequence). J gave up 4 bases and V 10 bases, and 13 bases lay outside the gene matches. The CDR3 is made up of 15 amino acids. The CDR3 protein is CATRTRQGVVETQYF. The CDR3, as DNA: TGTGCCACCAGAACAAGACAGGGGGTCGTAGAGACCCAGTACTTC.

The rearrangement joins TRBV18 to TRBJ2-5; D is unresolved. Germline values: CDR1 KGHSH, CDR2 LQKENI. CDR3 length: 14 amino acids. Trimming cost V 3 bases and J 3 bases, with 11 bases left between them. In DNA form, the CDR3 reads TGTGCCAGCTCACCTACGGCGACAAAAGAGACCCAGTACTTC. It is translated as CASSPTATKETQYF. The full variable domain, rest sourced from reference TRBV18 and TRBJ2-5, is NAGVMQNPRHLVRRRGQEARLRCSPMKGHSHVYWYRQLPEEGLKFMVYLQKENIIDESGMPKERFSAEFPKEGPSILRIQQVVRGDSAAYFCASSPTATKETQYFGPGTRLLVL.

This chain connects TRBV19 to TRBJ2-1; 10 positions agree with TRBD2. V was pared by 1 base and J by 7 bases, with 7 bases of the junction left unmatched. Per the germline V gene, CDR1 is LNHDA and CDR2 is SQIVND (reference sequence). This CDR3 is built from 16 residues. CDR3 nucleotides: TGTGCCAGTAGTATAGGAGCTAGCGGGAGTTGGAATGAGCAGTTCTTC. Encoded protein: CASSIGASGSWNEQFF.

The V and J genes are TRBV28 and TRBJ2-2; possibly TRBD2 for D (6 bases). CDR1 is MDHEN and CDR2 is SYDVKM in the germline V gene. CDR3 size: 17 residues. The V end lost 6 bases, the J end lost 0 bases, and 17 bases lay between the germline ends. The CDR3: CASSDAREKANTGELFF. CDR3 sequence (DNA): TGTGCCAGCAGCGACGCCCGGGAGAAAGCGAACACCGGGGAGCTGTTTTTT.